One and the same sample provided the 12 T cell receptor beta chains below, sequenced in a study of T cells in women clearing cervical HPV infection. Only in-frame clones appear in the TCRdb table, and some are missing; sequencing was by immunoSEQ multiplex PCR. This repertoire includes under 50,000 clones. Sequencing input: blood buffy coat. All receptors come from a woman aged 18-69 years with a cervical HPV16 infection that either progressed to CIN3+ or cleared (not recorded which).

The CDR3 loop reads CASTPGGLGDTEAFF. CDR3 DNA, as far as it was read: TGTGCCAGCACCCCGGGGGGGCTGGGAGACACTGAA. The gene calls are TRBV6-2 or TRBV6-3 and TRBJ1-1; D is possibly TRBD1 (6 bases). Read coverage stops 3 residues before the CDR3 terminus; the germline J gene supplies the remainder. Germline lookup yields CDR1 MNHEY and CDR2 SVGEGT. The CDR3 length is 15 residues. The germline V and J ends were trimmed by 7 bases and 3 bases, with 18 bases remaining between them.

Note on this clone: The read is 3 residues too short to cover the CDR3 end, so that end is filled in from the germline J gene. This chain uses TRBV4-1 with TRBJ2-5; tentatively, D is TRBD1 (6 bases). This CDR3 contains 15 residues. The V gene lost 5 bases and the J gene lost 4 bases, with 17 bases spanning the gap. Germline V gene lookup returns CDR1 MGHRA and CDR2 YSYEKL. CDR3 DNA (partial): TGCGCCAGCAGCAGTAAACCGGACAGCCGAGAGACC. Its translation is CASSSKPDSRET. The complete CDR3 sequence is CASSSKPDSRETQYF.

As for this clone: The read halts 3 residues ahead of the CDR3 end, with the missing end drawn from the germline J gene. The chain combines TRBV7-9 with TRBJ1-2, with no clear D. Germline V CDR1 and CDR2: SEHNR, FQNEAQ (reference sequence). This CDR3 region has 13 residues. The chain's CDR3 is CASSSRGPYDYTF. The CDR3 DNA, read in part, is TGTGCCAGCAGCTCGCGGGGTCCCTACGAC.

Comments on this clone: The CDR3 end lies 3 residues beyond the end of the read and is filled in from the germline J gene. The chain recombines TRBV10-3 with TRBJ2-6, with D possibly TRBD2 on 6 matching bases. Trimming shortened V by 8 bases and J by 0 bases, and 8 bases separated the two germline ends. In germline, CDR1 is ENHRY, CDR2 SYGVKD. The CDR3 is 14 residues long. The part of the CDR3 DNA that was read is TGTGCCATCTCGGAGGGCTCTGGGGCCAACGTC. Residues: CAISEGSGANV. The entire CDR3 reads CAISEGSGANVLTF.

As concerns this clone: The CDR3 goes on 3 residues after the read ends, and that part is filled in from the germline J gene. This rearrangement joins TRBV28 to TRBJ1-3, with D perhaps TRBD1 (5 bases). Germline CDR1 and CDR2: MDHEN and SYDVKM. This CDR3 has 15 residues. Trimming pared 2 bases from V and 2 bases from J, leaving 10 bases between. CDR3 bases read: TGTGCCAGCAGTTTAGTCGGGGGAACTGGAAACACC. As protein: CASSLVGGTGNT. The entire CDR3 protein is CASSLVGGTGNTIYF.

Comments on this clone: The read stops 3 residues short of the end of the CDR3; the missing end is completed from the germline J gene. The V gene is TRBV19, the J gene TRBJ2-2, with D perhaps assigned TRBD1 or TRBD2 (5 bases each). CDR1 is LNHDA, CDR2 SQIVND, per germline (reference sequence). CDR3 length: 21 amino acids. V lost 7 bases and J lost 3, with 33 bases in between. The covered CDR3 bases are TGTGCCAGTAATGAGGGGCGTAAGAAAGGGGTTGACGCGTCTCACACCGGGGAG. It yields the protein CASNEGRKKGVDASHTGE. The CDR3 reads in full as CASNEGRKKGVDASHTGELFF.

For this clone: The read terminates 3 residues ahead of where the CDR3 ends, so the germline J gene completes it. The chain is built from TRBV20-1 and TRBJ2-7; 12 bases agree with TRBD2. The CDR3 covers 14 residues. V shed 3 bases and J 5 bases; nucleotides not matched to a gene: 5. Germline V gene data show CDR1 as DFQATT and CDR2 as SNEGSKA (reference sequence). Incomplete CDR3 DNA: TGCAGTGCTAGTAACCCTAGCGGGAGGGACGAG. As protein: CSASNPSGRDE. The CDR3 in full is CSASNPSGRDEQYF.

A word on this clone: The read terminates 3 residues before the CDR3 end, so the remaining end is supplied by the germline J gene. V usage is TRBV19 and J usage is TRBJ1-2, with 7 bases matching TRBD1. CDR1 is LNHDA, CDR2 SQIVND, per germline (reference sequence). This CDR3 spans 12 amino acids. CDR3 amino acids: CARQGTAYDYTF. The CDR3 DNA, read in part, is TGTGCCAGACAGGGGACGGCCTACGAC.

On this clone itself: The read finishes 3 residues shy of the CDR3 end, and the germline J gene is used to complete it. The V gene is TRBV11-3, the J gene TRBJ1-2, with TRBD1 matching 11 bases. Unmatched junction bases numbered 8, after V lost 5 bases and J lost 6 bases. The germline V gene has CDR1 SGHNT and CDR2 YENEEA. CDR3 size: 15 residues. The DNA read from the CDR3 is TGTGCCAGCAGCAGCCGGGACAGGGGGTATAATGGC. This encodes CASSSRDRGYNG. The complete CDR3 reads CASSSRDRGYNGYTF.

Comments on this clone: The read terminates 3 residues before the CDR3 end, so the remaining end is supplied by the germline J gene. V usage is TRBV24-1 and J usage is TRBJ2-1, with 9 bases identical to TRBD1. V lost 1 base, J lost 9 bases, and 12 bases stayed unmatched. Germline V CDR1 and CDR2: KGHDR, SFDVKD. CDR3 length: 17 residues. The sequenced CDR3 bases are TGTGCCACCAGTGATTTAGTTGGACAGGGGTATGGGGGTGAG. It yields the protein CATSDLVGQGYGGE. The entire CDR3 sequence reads CATSDLVGQGYGGEQFF.

The CDR3 bases that were read are TGTGCCAGCAGCTTGGGAGGGGGGGGACTAGGAGGGACC. It is translated as CASSLGGGGLGGT. The entire CDR3 protein reads CASSLGGGGLGGTQYF. This chain connects TRBV5-4 to TRBJ2-5, with TRBD2 matching 8 bases. The read halts 3 residues ahead of the CDR3 end, with the missing end drawn from the germline J gene. Germline V CDR1 and CDR2: SGHNT, YYREEE (reference sequence). The CDR3 covers 16 residues. The V and J ends lost 0 bases and 7 bases, in that order; junction bases with no gene match: 11.

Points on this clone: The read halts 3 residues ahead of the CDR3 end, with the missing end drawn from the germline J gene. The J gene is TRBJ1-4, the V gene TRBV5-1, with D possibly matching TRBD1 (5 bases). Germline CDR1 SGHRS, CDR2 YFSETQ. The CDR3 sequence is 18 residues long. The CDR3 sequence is CASSLGGTTSSGANVLFF. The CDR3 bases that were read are TGCGCCAGCAGCTTGGGTGGGACTACCTCCTCTGGGGCCAACGTA.